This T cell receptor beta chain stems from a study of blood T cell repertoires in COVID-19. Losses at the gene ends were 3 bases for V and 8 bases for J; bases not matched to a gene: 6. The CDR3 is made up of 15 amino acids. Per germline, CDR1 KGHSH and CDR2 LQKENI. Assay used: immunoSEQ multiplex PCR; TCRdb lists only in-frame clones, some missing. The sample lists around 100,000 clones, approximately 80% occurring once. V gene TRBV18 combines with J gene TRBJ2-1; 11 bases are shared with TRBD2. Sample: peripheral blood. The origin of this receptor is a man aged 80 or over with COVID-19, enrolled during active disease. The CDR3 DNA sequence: TGTGCCAGCTCACCTCTAGCGGGAGGTCTCGATGAGCAGTTCTTC. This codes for CASSPLAGGLDEQFF.